Below are 30 T cell receptor beta chains sequenced from a single sample in a study of T-cell reconstitution after alpha-beta-depleted transplantation in children. During its preparation, the TCRbeta library received unique molecular identifiers. TCRdb re-derived calls from the PCR reads in MiXCR, one entry per CDR3 protein. This table holds about 610,000 distinct CDR3 sequences, about 10% found once. Sequencing used PBMCs from the stem cell graft donor, obtained from the stem cell graft. All receptors come from a human donor who donated a stem cell graft to a child with acute myeloid leukemia.

This chain uses TRBV20-1 with TRBJ2-5, with 8 nucleotides matching TRBD2. The V gene's germline CDR1 is DFQATT and CDR2 SNEGSKA (reference sequence). The trim removed 6 bases at V and 3 bases at J, leaving 9 bases unmatched. The CDR3 length is 14 residues. This CDR3 reads CSALVVAGKETQYF. Here the CDR3 DNA reads TGCAGTGCCTTGGTCGTAGCGGGAAAAGAGACCCAGTACTTC.

The chain recombines TRBV6-1 with TRBJ2-4; 7 nucleotides match TRBD1. V shed 3 bases and J 1 base; nucleotides not matched to a gene: 15. Germline-derived CDR1 and CDR2 are MNHNS and SASEGT. CDR3 length: 19 residues. As DNA, the CDR3 is TGTGCCAGCAGTGATGAGCGGCGAGGGGGCAAGGGGGCCAAAAACATTCAGTACTTC. Its translation is CASSDERRGGKGAKNIQYF.

This clonotype has at least ten counts. This rearrangement joins TRBV4-3 to TRBJ2-1; 12 bases match TRBD2. This CDR3 has 15 residues. V shed 4 bases, J shed 8 bases, and the junction held 6 bases outside the gene matches. Germline CDR1 and CDR2: LGHNA and YSLEER. CDR3 sequence: CASSRASGREYEQFF. In nucleotides, the CDR3 is TGCGCCAGCAGCCGGGCTAGCGGGAGGGAGTATGAGCAGTTCTTC.

This chain joins TRBV4-3 and TRBJ2-1, with a possible D match to TRBD2 (6 bases). This CDR3 has 18 amino acids. Trimming shortened V by 1 base and J by 6 bases, and 22 bases separated the two germline ends. Germline loops: CDR1 LGHNA, CDR2 YSLEER. The CDR3 loop reads CASSQVSPPTSWGNEQFF. Here the CDR3 DNA reads TGCGCCAGCAGCCAAGTGTCGCCGCCTACTAGCTGGGGCAATGAGCAGTTCTTC.

This clonotype was counted many times. The chain joins TRBV29-1 to TRBJ2-3; D is unresolved. The CDR3 loop spans 16 amino acids. CDR1 is SQVTM, CDR2 ANQGSEA, per germline. With 5 bases removed from V and 3 bases from J, the gap between germline ends came to 21 bases. CDR3 loop: CSVSLLGGTVTDTQYF. The CDR3 DNA sequence: TGCAGCGTTAGCCTCCTGGGTGGCACGGTGACAGATACGCAGTATTTT.

Details on this clonotype: Its ends do not fully match the called genes, so a read error is possible. This chain uses TRBV12-3 or TRBV12-4 with TRBJ2-1, with 10 bases fitting TRBD2. The length of the CDR3 is 16 residues. The CDR3 region has the DNA TGTGCCAGCAGTCTAGCGGGAGCTCCCTTCGGGAATGAGCAGTTCTTC. It encodes CASSLAGAPFGNEQFF.

This chain links TRBV12-3 or TRBV12-4 with TRBJ1-5; D is unresolved. The length of the CDR3 is 11 residues. The V gene lost 8 bases and the J gene lost 7 bases, with 9 bases spanning the gap. CDR3 amino acids: CASSSPQPQHF. In DNA form, the CDR3 reads TGTGCCAGCTCCAGCCCCCAGCCCCAGCATTTT.

The chain couples TRBV20-1 to TRBJ2-5, with no clear D. Trimming left V 0 bases short and J 1 base short, with 6 bases between. The germline V gene has CDR1 DFQATT and CDR2 SNEGSKA (reference sequence). This CDR3 is built from 13 residues. This chain's CDR3 is CSARDILQETQYF. Here the CDR3 DNA reads TGCAGTGCTAGAGATATCCTCCAAGAGACCCAGTACTTC.

The chain recombines TRBV6-1 with TRBJ2-4; TRBD1 matches 9 bases. In germline, CDR1 is MNHNS, CDR2 SASEGT. The V and J ends lost 6 bases and 0 bases, in that order; junction bases with no gene match: 6. The CDR3 has 16 residues. The CDR3 DNA follows: TGTGCCAGCAGCCGGACAGGGGCCTTAGCCAAAAACATTCAGTACTTC. Translation gives CASSRTGALAKNIQYF.

This clonotype was recorded at least ten times. The chain couples TRBV12-3 or TRBV12-4 to TRBJ1-4, with D maybe TRBD1 (5 bases). Deletions cut 1 base from V and 7 bases from J, with 10 bases between. This CDR3 region has 14 residues. The CDR3, as DNA: TGTGCCAGCAGTTTAGGTAGGGGTGTTGAAAAACTGTTTTTT. This encodes CASSLGRGVEKLFF.

This clonotype was counted many times. The genes are TRBV20-1 and TRBJ2-1; no definite D call. Trimming removed 5 bases from V and 7 bases from J, with 9 bases in between. The CDR3 extends over 11 amino acids. Germline V gene sequence: CDR1 DFQATT, CDR2 SNEGSKA (reference sequence). CDR3 protein: CSASETNEQFF. Written as DNA, the CDR3 is TGCAGTGCTTCAGAGACGAATGAGCAGTTCTTC.

This chain joins TRBV20-1 and TRBJ1-1; the D is unclear. CDR3 length: 14 amino acids. In germline, CDR1 is DFQATT, CDR2 SNEGSKA (reference sequence). The V end was cut by 0 bases, the J end by 1 base, with 9 bases between. DNA of the CDR3: TGCAGTGCTAGAGATCCCCAGCCGAACACTGAAGCTTTCTTT. Protein product: CSARDPQPNTEAFF.

This chain links TRBV20-1 with TRBJ2-1, with 12 bases identical to TRBD2. Germline V gives CDR1 DFQATT, CDR2 SNEGSKA (reference sequence). Trimming took 3 bases from V and 4 from J; bases not matched to a gene: 7. The CDR3 loop spans 16 amino acids. Written as DNA, the CDR3 is TGCAGTGCTAGGGGACCACTAGCGGGAGGTTACAATGAGCAGTTCTTC. Its translation: CSARGPLAGGYNEQFF.

In its sample, this clonotype was seen a few times. V usage is TRBV11-1 and J usage is TRBJ2-3; maybe TRBD1 (5 bases). The CDR3 is 13 amino acids. Germline V gene lookup returns CDR1 SGHAT and CDR2 FQDESV (reference sequence). V was clipped by 5 bases and J by 4 bases, with 10 bases between them. The CDR3 sequence is CASSRVQADTQYF. As DNA, the CDR3 is TGTGCCAGCAGCCGAGTACAGGCAGATACGCAGTATTTT.

This clonotype occurred many times. This chain links TRBV10-3 with TRBJ2-4; D might be TRBD2 (6 bases). Per the germline V gene, CDR1 is ENHRY and CDR2 is SYGVKD. Trimming shortened V by 6 bases and J by 8 bases, and 8 bases separated the two germline ends. The CDR3 length is 11 residues. The CDR3 reads CAIRSGYIQYF. For the CDR3, the DNA is TGTGCCATCAGGAGCGGGTACATTCAGTACTTC.

There are a few counts of this clonotype. V usage is TRBV3-1 and J usage is TRBJ2-1; 10 positions match TRBD2. V trimming: 7 bases; J trimming: 9 bases; junction bases outside the gene matches: 12. Looked up from germline, CDR1 is LGHDT and CDR2 is YNNKEL (reference sequence). CDR3 size: 15 residues. CDR3 amino acids: CASNPEAGGPGEQFF. CDR3 DNA sequence: TGTGCCAGCAATCCGGAAGCGGGAGGGCCTGGTGAGCAGTTCTTC.

There are many counts of this clonotype. The chain carries TRBV12-3 or TRBV12-4 and TRBJ1-2; D unresolved. Trimming took 1 base from V and 8 from J, leaving 14 bases between them. CDR3 length equals 14 residues. The CDR3, as DNA: TGTGCCAGCAGTTTAGTCAGGACGGGTGGCGGCTACACCTTC. It is translated as CASSLVRTGGGYTF.

This clonotype was observed a handful of times. The CDR3 sequence: CSVEVGRGEQFF. The CDR3, as DNA: TGCAGCGTTGAAGTGGGCAGGGGTGAGCAGTTCTTC. The genes are TRBV29-1 and TRBJ2-1; D might be TRBD1 (6 bases). This CDR3 comprises 12 residues. Germline V gene lookup returns CDR1 SQVTM and CDR2 ANQGSEA. V gave up 1 base and J gave up 9 bases, with 10 bases separating them.

This clonotype was detected only a few times. This sequence joins TRBV20-1 and TRBJ2-4; 8 bases fit TRBD1. Germline CDR1 is DFQATT and CDR2 is SNEGSKA (reference sequence). V lost 6 bases, J lost 1 base, and 5 bases stayed unmatched. The CDR3 is 14 amino acids. CDR3 sequence (DNA): TGCAGTGCCCCGACAGGGGAGGCCAAAAACATTCAGTACTTC. Protein: CSAPTGEAKNIQYF.

Only a few counts were recorded for this clonotype. V and J are TRBV15 and TRBJ1-2; 7 bases are shared with TRBD1. The V gene end was trimmed by 6 bases and the J gene end by 2 bases; junction bases not matched to a gene: 3. The germline V gene has CDR1 LNHNV and CDR2 YYDKDF (reference sequence). CDR3 length: 13 amino acids. CDR3 sequence: CATREGANYGYTF. In DNA form, the CDR3 reads TGTGCCACCAGAGAGGGGGCCAACTATGGCTACACCTTC.

The chain joins TRBV20-1 to TRBJ1-5; D not resolved. Trimming took off 5 bases at V and 0 bases at J, with 11 bases between the two ends. The length of the CDR3 is 14 residues. The germline V gene encodes CDR1 DFQATT and CDR2 SNEGSKA (reference sequence). CDR3 region: CSARPPGSNQPQHF. DNA of the CDR3: TGCAGTGCTCGCCCTCCGGGTAGCAATCAGCCCCAGCATTTT.

This chain connects TRBV9 to TRBJ2-3; TRBD2 matches 12 bases. V lost 3 bases and J lost 1; bases outside the gene matches: 27. This CDR3 contains 24 residues. Germline CDR1 and CDR2: SGDLS and YYNGEE. The CDR3 sequence: CASSARPPLTSGSRSTYRTDTQYF. The DNA of the CDR3 is TGTGCCAGCAGCGCCAGGCCCCCCTTGACTAGCGGGAGCAGGTCCACATACCGCACAGATACGCAGTATTTT. Full variable domain (outside the CDR3, taken from reference TRBV9 and TRBJ2-3): DSGVTQTPKHLITATGQRVTLRCSPRSGDLSVYWYQQSLDQGLQFLIQYYNGEERAKGNILERFSAQQFPDLHSELNLSSLELGDSALYFCASSARPPLTSGSRSTYRTDTQYFGPGTRLTVL.

The chain recombines TRBV7-9 with TRBJ2-7, with TRBD1 matching 10 bases. This CDR3 region has 12 residues. Germline V gene sequence: CDR1 SEHNR, CDR2 FQNEAQ (reference sequence). The trim removed 5 bases at V and 13 bases at J, leaving 8 bases unmatched. The CDR3: CASSHSGTGEYF. The CDR3 nucleotides read TGTGCCAGCAGCCATTCCGGGACAGGGGAATACTTC.

Ten or more counts support this clonotype. The chain couples TRBV10-3 to TRBJ1-2, with D unresolved. The CDR3 runs 14 residues. V dropped 3 bases and J dropped 5 bases, with 13 bases sitting between them. From germline, CDR1 is ENHRY and CDR2 SYGVKD. The CDR3 loop is CAISEGTTRYGYTF. CDR3 sequence (DNA): TGTGCCATCAGTGAAGGCACAACCAGATATGGCTACACCTTC.

This clonotype was found a few times. This chain links TRBV20-1 with TRBJ2-1; the D is unclear. CDR1 and CDR2 from the germline V gene are DFQATT and SNEGSKA (reference sequence). The length of the CDR3 is 15 residues. The V end was cut by 6 bases, the J end by 4 bases, with 19 bases between. CDR3 in amino acids: CSAPSRARQYNEQFF. The CDR3 coding sequence is TGCAGTGCCCCTTCTAGGGCCCGTCAGTACAATGAGCAGTTCTTC.

Ten or more counts support this clonotype. An end of the junction does not agree with germline; a read error may underlie this. The gene calls are TRBV20-1 and TRBJ2-1; D is perhaps TRBD2 (5 bases). The germline V gene has CDR1 DFQATT and CDR2 SNEGSKA (reference sequence). This CDR3 spans 14 amino acids. The CDR3 sequence is CSARRGIPYNEQFF. The CDR3 DNA reads as TGCAGCGCTAGACGGGGAATTCCCTACAATGAGCAGTTCTTC.

A single count supports this clonotype. Being one base from a much bigger clone, this may be a read error. The J gene is TRBJ2-5, the V gene TRBV5-1, with 14 bases lining up with TRBD2. CDR1 and CDR2 from the germline V gene are SGHRS and YFSETQ. This CDR3 contains 17 residues. V gave up 3 bases and J gave up 6 bases; unmatched junction bases: 10. In nucleotides, the CDR3 is TGCGCCAGCAGCTCCAACGGACTAGCGGGAGGTTTCAAGACCCAGTACTTC. As protein: CASSSNGLAGGFKTQYF.

In its sample, this clonotype was seen a few times. This sequence joins TRBV27 and TRBJ2-7, with 14 nucleotides matching TRBD2. CDR3 size: 16 residues. The junction had 5 bases not matched to a gene; V was cut back by 4 bases and J by 3 bases. Germline CDR1 is MNHEY and CDR2 is SMNVEV (reference sequence). The CDR3 region has the DNA TGTGCCAGCAGTTCCCGGACTAGCGGGAGGCACTACGAGCAGTACTTC. Its translation is CASSSRTSGRHYEQYF.

This clonotype was seen a handful of times. The rearrangement uses TRBV9 and TRBJ1-2, with D possibly being TRBD1 (5 bases). CDR1 SGDLS and CDR2 YYNGEE come from the germline V gene. The CDR3 spans 15 residues. V lost 4 bases and J lost 0, with 13 bases in between. CDR3 nucleotide sequence: TGTGCCAGCAGCCCCACGACAGTCTCTAACTATGGCTACACCTTC. Protein sequence: CASSPTTVSNYGYTF.

This clonotype came up a few times. The rearrangement uses TRBV12-3 or TRBV12-4 and TRBJ2-5; 8 bases align to TRBD2. This CDR3 has 14 amino acids. V lost 5 bases to trimming and J lost 4 bases; unmatched junction nucleotides: 6. CDR3 residues: CASSPGLEGETQYF. In DNA form, the CDR3 reads TGTGCCAGCAGTCCGGGACTAGAGGGAGAGACCCAGTACTTC.